Listed here are 30 T cell receptor beta chains from one sample, sequenced in a study of OX40 agonist ivuxolimab in advanced cancers. Using immunoSEQ multiplex PCR, the repertoire was profiled, and TCRdb retains in-frame clones only, with some absent. The sample has some 45,000 clones, around 79% seen once. This specimen was CD4+ or CD8+ T cells sorted from blood, taken in a trial of the OX40 agonist ivuxolimab. The receptors were sampled from an adult with an advanced solid tumor such as melanoma, head and neck, liver or kidney cancer.

This rearrangement joins TRBV9 to TRBJ1-6; D ambiguous. CDR1 and CDR2 (germline): SGDLS, YYNGEE. V gave up 7 bases and J gave up 9 bases, with 14 bases separating them. The CDR3 runs to 13 residues. CDR3 protein: CASQREFGSPLHF. CDR3 nucleotide sequence: TGTGCCAGCCAGAGGGAGTTTGGTTCACCCCTCCACTTT.

The V and J genes are TRBV5-1 and TRBJ1-5; D remains unclear. Germline values: CDR1 SGHRS, CDR2 YFSETQ. The V end was cut by 6 bases, the J end by 3 bases, with 13 bases between. The CDR3 covers 14 residues. The CDR3 spells CASTPDGANQPQHF. Written as DNA, the CDR3 is TGCGCCAGCACCCCGGATGGAGCCAATCAGCCCCAGCATTTT.

This clone was observed a handful of times. The genes are TRBV5-4 and TRBJ2-1; 13 nucleotides line up with TRBD2. The CDR3 runs 16 residues. Germline-derived CDR1 and CDR2 are SGHNT and YYREEE (reference sequence). V gave up 4 bases and J gave up 5 bases; unmatched junction bases: 6. CDR3 coding DNA: TGTGCCAGCAGCCCGTGGACTAGCGGGAGTGACAATGAGCAGTTCTTC. This encodes CASSPWTSGSDNEQFF.

With regard to this clone: Germline is not matched at one junction end, which may reflect a read error. The CDR3 here is CASSPGGGFEKLSF. The CDR3 nucleotides read TGTGCCAGCAGCCCAGGGGGCGGGTTTGAAAAACTGTCTTTT. The chain carries TRBV7-2 and TRBJ1-4, with 8 bases matching TRBD1. CDR3 length: 14 amino acids. Germline V gene sequence: CDR1 SGHTA, CDR2 FQGNSA. The full variable domain, with the rest looked up from reference TRBV7-2 and TRBJ1-4, is GAGVSQSPSNKVTEKGKDVELRCDPISGHTALYWYRQSLGQGLEFLIYFQGNSAPDKSGLPSDRFSAERTGGSVSTLTIQRTQQEDSAVYLCASSPGGGFEKLSFGSGTQLSVL.

The V and J genes are TRBV29-1 and TRBJ2-5, with TRBD1 matching over 9 bases. The end of the DNA fits TRBJ2-7 better, so the J call may be wrong. Germline CDR1 reads SQVTM; CDR2 reads ANQGSEA. The CDR3 is made up of 14 amino acids. The DNA for the CDR3 is TGCAGCGTCGACCTGGACAGGGGACCCTACGAGCAGTACTTC. Residues: CSVDLDRGPYEQYF.

The chain couples TRBV30 to TRBJ1-2; D remains ambiguous. The CDR3 has 13 amino acids. Trimming removed 5 bases at V and 2 bases at J, with 12 bases between. Germline values: CDR1 GTSNPN, CDR2 SVGIG (reference sequence). The CDR3 spells CAWAPLGNYGYTF. The CDR3 DNA reads TGTGCCTGGGCCCCCTTAGGCAACTATGGCTACACCTTC.

This clone was recorded a few times. At the DNA level, this CDR3 is encoded by other sequences in the same sample as well. The J gene is TRBJ2-2, the V gene TRBV30; weak D call: TRBD1 (6 bases). With 3 bases removed from V and 7 bases from J, the gap between germline ends came to 12 bases. Germline loops: CDR1 GTSNPN, CDR2 SVGIG (reference sequence). This CDR3 spans 13 amino acids. CDR3 in DNA: TGTGCCTGGAGGGTGGGGGCTGGCGGGGAGCTGTTTTTT. This gives the protein CAWRVGAGGELFF.

The rearrangement joins TRBV9 to TRBJ1-5, with TRBD1 matching 9 bases. The J segment lost 4 bases and the V segment lost 3 bases, leaving 2 bases of the junction unmatched. CDR1 and CDR2 from the germline V gene are SGDLS and YYNGEE. This CDR3 has 14 residues. For the CDR3, the DNA is TGTGCCAGCAGCGCGGGGACAGGGAATCAGCCCCAGCATTTT. It encodes CASSAGTGNQPQHF.

This clone was picked up a small number of times. This rearrangement joins TRBV11-2 to TRBJ1-5; D is perhaps TRBD1 (6 bases). The CDR3 covers 13 residues. The V end was cut by 5 bases, the J end by 7 bases, with 12 bases between. Germline assignment: CDR1 SGHAT and CDR2 FQNNGV. In nucleotides, the CDR3 is TGTGCCAGCAGCGCAGGGGACCGACAGCCCCAGCATTTT. This translates into CASSAGDRQPQHF.

On this clone itself: No DNA is shown, since the ends of the CDR3 on it are uncertain; the CDR3 is the one TCRdb lists. The gene calls are TRBV6-1 and TRBJ1-1. CDR1 MNHNS and CDR2 SASEGT come from the germline V gene. The CDR3 sequence runs 15 residues, both termini included. CDR3 amino acids: CASSSSGLRYTEAFF.

DNA for the CDR3: TGTGCCAGCAGCCCGTTTTCGAGAGGTGGCCAGCCCCAGCATTTT. This encodes CASSPFSRGGQPQHF. V and J are TRBV5-5 and TRBJ1-5; no firm D call. Trimming pared 4 bases from V and 7 bases from J, leaving 18 bases between. Per the germline V gene, CDR1 is SGHKS and CDR2 is YYEKEE (reference sequence). The CDR3 contains 15 residues.

The V call is TRBV2, the J call TRBJ2-5; possibly TRBD1 or TRBD2 for D (6 bases each). Looked up from germline, CDR1 is SNHLY and CDR2 is FYNNEI. V shed 1 base and J shed 5 bases, with 17 bases lying between them. The CDR3 is made up of 16 amino acids. The CDR3 is CASSEGPGAAGETQYF. As DNA, the CDR3 is TGTGCCAGCAGTGAAGGACCGGGGGCGGCCGGGGAGACCCAGTACTTC. Based on the CDR3 plus reference TRBV2 and TRBJ2-5, the full variable domain is EPEVTQTPSHQVTQMGQEVILRCVPISNHLYFYWYRQILGQKVEFLVSFYNNEISEKSEIFDDQFSVERPDGSNFTLKIRSTKLEDSAMYFCASSEGPGAAGETQYFGPGTRLLVL.

This rearrangement joins TRBV11-2 to TRBJ1-3; D may be TRBD1 (5 bases). The CDR3 has 16 amino acids. The germline CDR1 and CDR2 sequences are SGHAT and FQNNGV. V lost 3 bases and J 0 bases, leaving 12 bases between the germline ends. The chain's CDR3 is CASSFGTAGSGNTIYF. CDR3 in DNA: TGTGCCAGCAGCTTTGGGACGGCCGGCTCTGGAAACACCATATATTTT.

This clone was detected only once. CDR3 sequence (DNA): TGTGCCAGCAGCTTTTTCGGCCCAAGCACAGATACGCAGTATTTT. Its protein is CASSFFGPSTDTQYF. The J gene is TRBJ2-3, the V gene TRBV11-2; D gene unclear. Deletions cut 3 bases from V and 0 bases from J, with 10 bases between. Germline lookup yields CDR1 SGHAT and CDR2 FQNNGV. The CDR3 runs to 15 residues.

The CDR3 spells CASSLMENTEAFF. The CDR3 DNA is TGTGCCAGCAGCTTAATGGAGAACACTGAAGCTTTCTTT. This chain joins TRBV7-2 and TRBJ1-1; no reliable D call. CDR3 size: 13 residues. Trimming cost V 2 bases and J 1 base, with 5 bases left between them. CDR1 and CDR2 (germline): SGHTA, FQGNSA.

The chain is built from TRBV7-8 and TRBJ2-2; 7 bases are shared with TRBD1. Germline trimming cut 4 bases from V and 2 bases from J; bases unmatched to any gene: 4. The length of the CDR3 is 15 residues. Germline assignment: CDR1 SGHVS and CDR2 FQNEAQ. The CDR3 bases are TGTGCCAGCAGCTCTGGGACAGCTAACACCGGGGAGCTGTTTTTT. It yields the protein CASSSGTANTGELFF. Full variable domain (remainder filled in from reference TRBV7-8 and TRBJ2-2): GAGVSQSPRYKVAKRGQDVALRCDPISGHVSLFWYQQALGQGPEFLTYFQNEAQLDKSGLPSDRFFAERPEGSVSTLKIQRTQQEDSAVYLCASSSGTANTGELFFGEGSRLTVL.

V usage is TRBV5-6 and J usage is TRBJ1-3, with a tentative D call TRBD1 (5 bases). The CDR3 covers 15 residues. Germline CDR1 is SGHDT and CDR2 is YYEEEE. Trimming removed 2 bases from V and 8 bases from J, with 17 bases in between. The CDR3 region has the DNA TGTGCCAGCAGCTTCCCTCAGGGTATCGCGGACACCATATATTTT. It is translated as CASSFPQGIADTIYF.

V usage is TRBV5-1 and J usage is TRBJ2-1; 7 positions agree with TRBD2. The CDR3 extends over 15 amino acids. Germline V CDR1 and CDR2: SGHRS, YFSETQ. The ends lost 4 bases at V and 2 bases at J; junction bases unmatched: 6. CDR3 region: CASSQGAGAYNEQFF. DNA of the CDR3: TGCGCCAGCAGCCAAGGTGCGGGAGCCTACAATGAGCAGTTCTTC.

V usage is TRBV28 and J usage is TRBJ2-7, with TRBD1 identical over 9 bases. V was clipped by 4 bases and J by 5 bases; unmatched bases: 6. Germline V gene sequence: CDR1 MDHEN, CDR2 SYDVKM. The CDR3 is 14 amino acids. The CDR3 bases are TGTGCCAGCAGTTACGCAGGGGACAGGGACGAGCAGTACTTC. Translation gives CASSYAGDRDEQYF. Filled out from reference TRBV28 and TRBJ2-7, the complete variable domain reads DVKVTQSSRYLVKRTGEKVFLECVQDMDHENMFWYRQDPGLGLRLIYFSYDVKMKEKGDIPEGYSVSREKKERFSLILESASTNQTSMYLCASSYAGDRDEQYFGPGTRLTVT.

The chain combines TRBV5-4 with TRBJ1-2; D is possibly TRBD1 (6 bases). CDR1 is SGHNT, CDR2 YYREEE, per germline (reference sequence). V lost 0 bases and J 12 bases, leaving 15 bases between the germline ends. The CDR3 has 13 residues. The CDR3 nucleotides read TGTGCCAGCAGCTTGGACAGGGTCGGAGGCCACACCTTC. Protein sequence: CASSLDRVGGHTF.

This chain joins TRBV11-2 and TRBJ1-2, with 9 bases matching TRBD1. Germline CDR1 and CDR2: SGHAT and FQNNGV. The ends lost 6 bases at V and 14 bases at J; junction bases unmatched: 13. CDR3 length equals 13 residues. The CDR3 reads CASRKPGQGQETF. Here the CDR3 DNA reads TGTGCCAGCAGGAAACCGGGACAGGGTCAGGAAACCTTC. The complete variable domain, with remaining parts taken from reference TRBV11-2 and TRBJ1-2, reads EAGVAQSPRYKIIEKRQSVAFWCNPISGHATLYWYQQILGQGPKLLIQFQNNGVVDDSQLPKDRFSAERLKGVDSTLKIQPAKLEDSAVYLCASRKPGQGQETFGSGTRLTVV.

The chain carries TRBV19 and TRBJ1-5; unclear D gene. Between the trimmed V and J ends, which lost 1 base and 0 bases, there was a span of 7 bases. Germline assignment: CDR1 LNHDA and CDR2 SQIVND (reference sequence). The CDR3 totals 15 residues. In nucleotides, the CDR3 is TGTGCCAGTAGTATAGCCGGGGATAGCAATCAGCCCCAGCATTTT. Translating gives CASSIAGDSNQPQHF.

Written as DNA, the CDR3 is TGTGCCAGCAGCAATTTGAACACTGAAGCTTTCTTT. Amino acid sequence: CASSNLNTEAFF. The chain recombines TRBV28 with TRBJ1-1; D is undetermined. This CDR3 spans 12 amino acids. The germline V and J ends were trimmed by 6 bases and 0 bases, with 5 bases remaining between them. Germline CDR1 MDHEN, CDR2 SYDVKM.

The chain is built from TRBV2 and TRBJ1-3; maybe TRBD1 (5 bases). This CDR3 has 15 amino acids. Germline CDR1 and CDR2: SNHLY and FYNNEI. Trimming left V 4 bases short and J 0 bases short, with 10 bases between. Written as DNA, the CDR3 is TGTGCCAGCAGTGGGGGGGTCTTCTCTGGAAACACCATATATTTT. This sequence encodes CASSGGVFSGNTIYF.

This clone was seen once. This chain links TRBV7-2 with TRBJ1-5; tentative D call: TRBD1 (5 bases). CDR1 and CDR2 from the germline V gene are SGHTA and FQGNSA. Trimming left V 6 bases short and J 10 bases short, with 19 bases between. CDR3 size: 14 residues. The CDR3 nucleotides read TGTGCCAGCAGTTCCCCCGCGGGGGAGGGACCCCAGCATTTT. It specifies CASSSPAGEGPQHF.

The table lists this clone with many counts. V usage is TRBV10-1 and J usage is TRBJ2-1, with TRBD1 matching 11 bases. The CDR3 loop spans 16 amino acids. Unmatched junction bases numbered 5, after V lost 4 bases and J lost 3 bases. The germline gives CDR1 WNHNN, CDR2 SYGVQD (reference sequence). The CDR3 DNA follows: TGCGCCAGCAGTGTTTCCGGGACAGGGGGCTACAATGAGCAGTTCTTC. This codes for CASSVSGTGGYNEQFF.

The V call is TRBV18, the J call TRBJ1-4; 10 positions agree with TRBD1. Germline CDR1 is KGHSH and CDR2 is LQKENI. The CDR3 is 18 amino acids. Unmatched junction bases numbered 8, after V lost 1 base and J lost 3 bases. CDR3 in DNA: TGTGCCAGCTCACCACAGCCGGGACAGGGGCCATCTAATGAAAAACTGTTTTTT. It translates to CASSPQPGQGPSNEKLFF.

V gene TRBV4-1 combines with J gene TRBJ1-3, with D hard to call. V shed 5 bases and J shed 0 bases, with 8 bases lying between them. Per the germline V gene, CDR1 is MGHRA and CDR2 is YSYEKL. The CDR3 has 14 residues. CDR3 in amino acids: CASSAHRSGNTIYF. The CDR3 DNA sequence: TGCGCCAGCAGCGCCCACCGCTCTGGAAACACCATATATTTT.

J is TRBJ1-3 and V is TRBV18; D gene unclear. The V gene's germline CDR1 is KGHSH and CDR2 LQKENI. The CDR3 covers 17 residues. The ends were cut back, 6 bases at V and 1 base at J, with 19 bases in the middle. The CDR3 DNA reads as TGTGCCAGCTCCTTCTCGCCGGGATCGTTGTCTGGAAACACCATATATTTT. This encodes CASSFSPGSLSGNTIYF.

This clone was counted a single time. This chain links TRBV10-3 with TRBJ1-1; D is ambiguous. Trimming removed 7 bases at V and 0 bases at J, with 15 bases between. This CDR3 is built from 15 residues. Germline V gene sequence: CDR1 ENHRY, CDR2 SYGVKD. The DNA for the CDR3 is TGTGCCATCATGGTATCCGGACGGATGAACACTGAAGCTTTCTTT. Translating it yields CAIMVSGRMNTEAFF.